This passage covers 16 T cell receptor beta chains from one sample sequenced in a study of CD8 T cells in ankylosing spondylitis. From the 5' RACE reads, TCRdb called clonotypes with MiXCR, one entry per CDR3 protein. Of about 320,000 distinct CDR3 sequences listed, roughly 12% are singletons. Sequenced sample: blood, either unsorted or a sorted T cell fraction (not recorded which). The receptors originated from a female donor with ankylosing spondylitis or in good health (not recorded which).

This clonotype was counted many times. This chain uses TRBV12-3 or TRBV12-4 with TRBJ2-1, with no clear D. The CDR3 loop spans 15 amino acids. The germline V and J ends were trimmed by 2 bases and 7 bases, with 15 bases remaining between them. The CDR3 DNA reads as TGTGCCAGCAGTTTAAGAGTCCGAGTGGGAAATGAGCAGTTCTTC. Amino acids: CASSLRVRVGNEQFF.

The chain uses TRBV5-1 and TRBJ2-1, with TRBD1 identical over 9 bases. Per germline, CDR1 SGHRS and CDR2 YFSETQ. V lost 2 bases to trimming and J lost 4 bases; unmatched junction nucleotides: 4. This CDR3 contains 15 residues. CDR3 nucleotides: TGCGCCAGCAGCTTCGGACAGGGGCTTTACAATGAGCAGTTCTTC. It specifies CASSFGQGLYNEQFF.

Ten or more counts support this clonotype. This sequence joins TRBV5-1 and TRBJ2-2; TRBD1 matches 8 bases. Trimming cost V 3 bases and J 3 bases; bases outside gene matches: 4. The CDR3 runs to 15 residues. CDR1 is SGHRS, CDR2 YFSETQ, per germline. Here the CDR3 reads CASSWRTGYTGELFF. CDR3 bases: TGCGCCAGCAGCTGGCGGACAGGGTACACCGGGGAGCTGTTTTTT.

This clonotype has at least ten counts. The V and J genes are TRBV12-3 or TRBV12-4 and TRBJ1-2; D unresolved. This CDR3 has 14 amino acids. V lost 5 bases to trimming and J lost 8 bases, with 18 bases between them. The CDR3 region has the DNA TGTGCCAGCAGTCCCCTGACGGACTTCTCGGGCTACACCTTC. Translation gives CASSPLTDFSGYTF.

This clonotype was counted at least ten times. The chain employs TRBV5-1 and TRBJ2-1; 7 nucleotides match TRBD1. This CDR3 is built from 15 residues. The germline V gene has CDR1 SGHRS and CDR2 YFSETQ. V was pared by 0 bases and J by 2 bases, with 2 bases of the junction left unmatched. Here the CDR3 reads CASSLEGQTYNEQFF. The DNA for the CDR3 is TGCGCCAGCAGCTTGGAGGGACAGACCTACAATGAGCAGTTCTTC.

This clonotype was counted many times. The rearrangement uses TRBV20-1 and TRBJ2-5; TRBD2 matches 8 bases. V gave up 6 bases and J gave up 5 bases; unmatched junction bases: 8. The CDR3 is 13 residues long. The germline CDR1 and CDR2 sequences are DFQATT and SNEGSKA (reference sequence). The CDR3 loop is CSAEAGALETQYF. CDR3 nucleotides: TGCAGTGCAGAAGCGGGGGCTCTGGAGACCCAGTACTTC.

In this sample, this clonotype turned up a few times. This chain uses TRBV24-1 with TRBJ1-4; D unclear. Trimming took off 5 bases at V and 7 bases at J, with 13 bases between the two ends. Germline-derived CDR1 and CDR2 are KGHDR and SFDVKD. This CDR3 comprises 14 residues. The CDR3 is CATSGAGEGEKLFF. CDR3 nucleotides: TGTGCCACCAGTGGGGCCGGCGAGGGTGAAAAACTGTTTTTT.

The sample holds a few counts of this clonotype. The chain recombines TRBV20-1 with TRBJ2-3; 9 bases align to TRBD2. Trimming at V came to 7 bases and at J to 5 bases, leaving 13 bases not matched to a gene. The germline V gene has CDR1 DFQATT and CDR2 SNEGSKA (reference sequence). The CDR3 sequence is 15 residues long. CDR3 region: CSVSRAGGPGDTQYF. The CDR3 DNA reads TGCAGTGTCTCGCGGGCGGGAGGGCCAGGAGATACGCAGTATTTT.

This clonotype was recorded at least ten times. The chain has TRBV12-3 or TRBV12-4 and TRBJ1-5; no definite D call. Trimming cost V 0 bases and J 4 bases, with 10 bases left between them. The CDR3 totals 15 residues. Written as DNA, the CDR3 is TGTGCCAGCAGTTTAGCGGCGGCAGCAAATCAGCCCCAGCATTTT. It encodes CASSLAAAANQPQHF.

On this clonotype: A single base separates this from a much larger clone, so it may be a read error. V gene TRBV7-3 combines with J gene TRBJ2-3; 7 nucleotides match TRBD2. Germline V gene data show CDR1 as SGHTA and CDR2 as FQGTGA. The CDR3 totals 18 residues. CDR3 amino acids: CASSPYKRLADSTGTQYF. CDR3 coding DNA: TGTGCCAGCAGCCCTTACAAAAGGCTAGCGGATAGCACAGGTACGCAGTATTTT.

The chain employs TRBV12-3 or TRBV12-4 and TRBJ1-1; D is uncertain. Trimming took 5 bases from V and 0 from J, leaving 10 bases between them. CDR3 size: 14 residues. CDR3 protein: CASSPQRVNTEAFF. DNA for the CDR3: TGTGCCAGCAGTCCCCAGAGAGTGAACACTGAAGCTTTCTTT.

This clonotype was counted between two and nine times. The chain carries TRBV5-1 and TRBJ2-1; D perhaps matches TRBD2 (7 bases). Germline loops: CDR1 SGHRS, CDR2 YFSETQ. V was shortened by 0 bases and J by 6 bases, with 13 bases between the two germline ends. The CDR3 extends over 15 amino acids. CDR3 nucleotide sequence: TGCGCCAGCAGCTTGGAGGGAAGGGGGGGCAATGAGCAGTTCTTC. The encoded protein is CASSLEGRGGNEQFF.

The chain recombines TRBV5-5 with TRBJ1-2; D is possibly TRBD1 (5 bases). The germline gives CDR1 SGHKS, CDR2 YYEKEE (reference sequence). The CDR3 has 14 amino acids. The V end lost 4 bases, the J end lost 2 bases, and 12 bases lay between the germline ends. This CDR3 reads CASSPDNWNYGYTF. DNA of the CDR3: TGTGCCAGCAGCCCGGACAACTGGAACTATGGCTACACCTTC.

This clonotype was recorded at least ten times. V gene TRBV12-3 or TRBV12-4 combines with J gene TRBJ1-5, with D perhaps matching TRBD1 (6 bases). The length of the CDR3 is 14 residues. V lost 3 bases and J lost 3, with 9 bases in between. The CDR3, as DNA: TGTGCCAGCAGTTTGGCAGGGGACAATCAGCCCCAGCATTTT. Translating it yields CASSLAGDNQPQHF.

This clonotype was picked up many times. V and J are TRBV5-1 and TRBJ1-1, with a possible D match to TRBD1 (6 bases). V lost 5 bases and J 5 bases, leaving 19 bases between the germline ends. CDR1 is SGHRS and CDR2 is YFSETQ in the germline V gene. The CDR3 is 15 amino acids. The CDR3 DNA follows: TGCGCCAGCAGTAAGGAAACAGGGAGGGAAACTGAAGCTTTCTTT. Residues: CASSKETGRETEAFF.

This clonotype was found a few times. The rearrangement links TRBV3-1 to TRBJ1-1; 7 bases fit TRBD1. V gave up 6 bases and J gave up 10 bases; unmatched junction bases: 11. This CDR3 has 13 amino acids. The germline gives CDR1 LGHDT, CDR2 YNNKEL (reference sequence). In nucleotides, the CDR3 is TGTGCCAGCAGTGGGACTAGGGACAGCCGAGCTTTCTTT. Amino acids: CASSGTRDSRAFF.